The clone carrying this TCR beta chain was detected ten times or more. Germline CDR1 reads WNHNN; CDR2 reads SYGVQD (reference sequence). Trimming stripped 3 bases from V and 1 base from J, with 6 bases between. The CDR3 runs 13 residues. The entry originates in a study of T cells in Graves' hyperthyroidism and ophthalmopathy. The investigators amplified TCR beta CDR3 regions from RNA transcripts. An initial round of RT-PCR targeting the TCR CDR3 relied on the HTBI primer set. TCRdb itself ran the multiplex PCR reads through MiXCR, one entry per CDR3 protein. The table lists some 350,000 distinct CDR3 sequences, 12% to 15% of them singletons.

V usage is TRBV10-1 and J usage is TRBJ1-1; no firm D call. What was sequenced was blood. The clonotype originates from a woman aged 55-70 years with Graves' ophthalmopathy. The DNA for the CDR3 is TGCGCCAGCAGTGAAGAGGGGAACACTGAAGCTTTCTTT. It specifies CASSEEGNTEAFF.